A single sample gave rise to the 9 T cell receptor beta chains below, sequenced in a study of blood T cell repertoires in COVID-19. Only in-frame clones appear in the TCRdb table, and some are missing; sequencing was by immunoSEQ multiplex PCR. Of hundreds of thousands of clones listed, 86% were seen once; the top ten hold 1.4%. The source material was peripheral blood. Every receptor here comes from a woman in her 30s with active or convalescent COVID-19.

The J gene is TRBJ2-3, the V gene TRBV10-1; tentatively, D is TRBD2 (5 bases). V dropped 10 bases and J dropped 1 base, with 21 bases sitting between them. CDR3 length: 16 amino acids. Germline loops: CDR1 WNHNN, CDR2 SYGVQD (reference sequence). CDR3: CATSPGTSAGTDTQYF. The CDR3 DNA follows: TGCGCCACCAGCCCGGGCACCTCAGCGGGCACAGATACGCAGTATTTT.

This chain uses TRBV19 with TRBJ1-1; no clear D. Germline CDR1 and CDR2: LNHDA and SQIVND (reference sequence). Trimming removed 6 bases from V and 11 bases from J, with 13 bases in between. The CDR3 runs to 11 residues. As DNA, the CDR3 is TGTGCCAGTAGCAGAGTGGGCGTGGCTTTCTTT. This translates into CASSRVGVAFF.

The CDR3 DNA follows: TGTGCCAGCTCACCGGCGGCTAGCGGGGGTCACTTGAGCCCCTACAATGAGCAGTTCTTC. Encoded protein: CASSPAASGGHLSPYNEQFF. This chain uses TRBV18 with TRBJ2-1, with 10 bases aligning to TRBD2. Germline assignment: CDR1 KGHSH and CDR2 LQKENI. This CDR3 has 20 amino acids. With V trimmed by 3 bases and J by 2 bases, 16 bases remained unmatched.

This clone came up once. This chain connects TRBV7-9 to TRBJ2-3; D is ambiguous. In germline, CDR1 is SEHNR, CDR2 FQNEAQ (reference sequence). The ends were cut back, 1 base at V and 8 bases at J, with 13 bases in the middle. This CDR3 comprises 14 residues. The DNA of the CDR3 is TGTGCCAGCAGCTTAGATTCACGTGTCGGTACGCAGTATTTT. This sequence encodes CASSLDSRVGTQYF. The complete variable domain, with remaining parts taken from reference TRBV7-9 and TRBJ2-3, reads DTGVSQNPRHKITKRGQNVTFRCDPISEHNRLYWYRQTLGQGPEFLTYFQNEAQLEKSRLLSDRFSAERPKGSFSTLEIQRTEQGDSAMYLCASSLDSRVGTQYFGPGTRLTVL.

V gene TRBV11-3 combines with J gene TRBJ2-3; D might be TRBD1 (6 bases). CDR3 length: 15 amino acids. Germline loops: CDR1 SGHNT, CDR2 YENEEA. Trimming shortened V by 5 bases and J by 4 bases, and 16 bases separated the two germline ends. The CDR3: CASSTPQGIADTQYF. The CDR3 nucleotides are TGTGCCAGCAGCACACCCCAGGGGATCGCAGATACGCAGTATTTT.

The V gene is TRBV6-1, the J gene TRBJ2-3, with a tentative D call TRBD1 (5 bases). The V gene's germline CDR1 is MNHNS and CDR2 SASEGT. The V gene lost 0 bases and the J gene lost 1 base, with 8 bases spanning the gap. The CDR3 is 15 residues long. In nucleotides, the CDR3 is TGTGCCAGCAGTGAAGCTAGGACACGCACAGATACGCAGTATTTT. Amino acids: CASSEARTRTDTQYF.

V gene TRBV12-3 or TRBV12-4 combines with J gene TRBJ2-3; D uncertain. The ends were cut back, 1 base at V and 5 bases at J, with 4 bases in the middle. The CDR3 length is 12 residues. The CDR3 spells CASSLDGDTQYF. CDR3 in DNA: TGTGCCAGCAGTTTAGACGGAGATACGCAGTATTTT.

The chain has TRBV11-1 and TRBJ1-3, with 7 bases that match TRBD1. Germline trimming cut 4 bases from V and 0 bases from J; bases unmatched to any gene: 6. Looked up from germline, CDR1 is SGHAT and CDR2 is FQDESV (reference sequence). The CDR3 has 16 residues. This chain's CDR3 is CASSSWDSDSGNTIYF. CDR3 DNA sequence: TGTGCCAGCAGCTCCTGGGACAGCGACTCTGGAAACACCATATATTTT.

The chain couples TRBV5-1 to TRBJ2-7; TRBD1 matches 10 bases. Germline V gives CDR1 SGHRS, CDR2 YFSETQ. The CDR3 spans 15 residues. V lost 1 base and J lost 7; bases outside the gene matches: 8. The CDR3 bases are TGCGCCAGCAGCTTGAGCGGGACAGGGGTAGGGGAGCAGTACTTC. Encoded protein: CASSLSGTGVGEQYF.